The present TCR beta chain was sequenced within a study of blood T cell repertoires in COVID-19. Study information: Spain, Italy and the United States supplied samples that represented acute and convalescent COVID-19. PBMCs, B-cell-depleted T cells, or T cells provided the cDNA or gDNA that made up the material.

In germline, CDR1 is MNHNS, CDR2 SASEGT. The CDR3 is made up of 16 amino acids. The V gene end was trimmed by 1 base and the J gene end by 4 bases; junction bases not matched to a gene: 6. In the original workflow: Amplifying reference gene primers gave estimates of nucleated cell counts. TCRdb keeps only in-frame clones here, not all; method: immunoSEQ multiplex PCR. V, J and clone size are taken as reported in that table, and D and trimming were inferred from the DNA itself. The repertoire consists of some 230,000 clones, with over 75% occurring once and the leading ten covering approximately 3.5%. Only one count was recorded for this clone.

The V gene is TRBV6-1, the J gene TRBJ2-3, with 9 bases identical to TRBD2. This receptor was taken from a woman aged 18-30 years in a cohort exposed to, infected with or recovered from COVID-19 (not recorded which). The sequencing sample was made of PBMCs or T cells enriched from blood (not recorded which). The CDR3 spells CASSEVPSGIADTQYF. CDR3 DNA: TGTGCCAGCAGTGAAGTCCCTAGCGGGATCGCAGATACGCAGTATTTT.